This T cell receptor beta chain originates from a study of blood T cell repertoires in COVID-19. Repertoires were generated with immunoSEQ multiplex PCR, while TCRdb's copy carries only in-frame clones and drops some. The sample records about 39,000 clones, about 86% being singletons. Germline-derived CDR1 and CDR2 are SGHRS and YFSETQ. The CDR3 length is 15 residues. V lost 0 bases and J lost 5; bases outside the gene matches: 7. The source material was peripheral blood. This TCR was recovered from a man between 40 and 49 years old with active COVID-19. The chain recombines TRBV5-1 with TRBJ1-1, with TRBD1 matching 7 bases. CDR3 coding DNA: TGCGCCAGCAGCTTGGAGGTAGGGGGCGGAACTGAAGCTTTCTTT. It translates to CASSLEVGGGTEAFF.